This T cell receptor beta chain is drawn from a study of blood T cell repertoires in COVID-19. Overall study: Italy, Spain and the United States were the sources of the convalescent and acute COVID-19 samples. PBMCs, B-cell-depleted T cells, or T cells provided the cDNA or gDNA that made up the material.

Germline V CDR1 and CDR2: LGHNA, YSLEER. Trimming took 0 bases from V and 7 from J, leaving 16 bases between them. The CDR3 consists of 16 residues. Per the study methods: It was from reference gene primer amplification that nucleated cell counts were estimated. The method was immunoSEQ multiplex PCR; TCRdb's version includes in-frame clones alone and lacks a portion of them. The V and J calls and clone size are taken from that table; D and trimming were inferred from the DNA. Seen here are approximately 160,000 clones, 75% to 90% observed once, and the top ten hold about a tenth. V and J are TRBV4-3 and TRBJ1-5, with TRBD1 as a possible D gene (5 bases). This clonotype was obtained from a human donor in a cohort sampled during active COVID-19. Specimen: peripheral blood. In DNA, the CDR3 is TGCGCCAGCAGCCAAGAACCAGGGCAAGAAGGACAGCCCCAGCATTTT. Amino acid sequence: CASSQEPGQEGQPQHF.